The sequence of this TCR beta chain was determined in a study of early T cells in non-severe SARS-CoV-2 infection. Study as a whole: Sequencing used unsorted whole-blood bulk RNA, so chains lack pairing.

CDR1 and CDR2 (germline): LGHDT, YNNKEL (reference sequence). V was shortened by 1 base and J by 7 bases, with 4 bases between the two germline ends. The CDR3 has 12 residues. TCRdb reprocessed the 5' RACE reads with MiXCR, giving one entry per CDR3 protein. The sample includes over 25,000 distinct CDR3 sequences, 4.6% of them seen just once. The sample holds many counts of this clonotype. This receptor was taken from an adult who was a healthcare worker with PCR-confirmed SARS-CoV-2 infection or an uninfected control (not recorded which). Sequenced material: whole blood. This chain links TRBV3-1 with TRBJ1-4; D gene unclear. CDR3 sequence (DNA): TGTGCCAGCAGCCAAGTGAGTGAAAAACTGTTTTTT. Its protein is CASSQVSEKLFF.